Sequencing of this T cell receptor beta chain was carried out in a study of T cells in localized non-small cell lung cancer. Study observations and caveats: Appearing in adjacent lung were a median approximately 57 of the top 100 tumor clones.

Produced via immunoSEQ multiplex PCR; TCRdb's table is partial and in-frame only. This table holds roughly 77,000 clones, about 88% found once. As to this clone: As yet, its antigen is unknown.

Trimming took 8 bases from V and 7 from J; bases not matched to a gene: 6. Germline CDR1 MNHNS, CDR2 SASEGT. CDR3 length: 13 residues. The origin of this receptor is a woman aged 35 to 69 with stage I squamous cell lung carcinoma. Sequenced material: peripheral blood, taken before any cancer treatment. The V call is TRBV6-1, the J call TRBJ1-5; 9 nucleotides match TRBD1. CDR3 nucleotides: TGTGCCAGCCATACAGGGGGCAGCCAGCCCCAGCATTTT. This codes for CASHTGGSQPQHF.